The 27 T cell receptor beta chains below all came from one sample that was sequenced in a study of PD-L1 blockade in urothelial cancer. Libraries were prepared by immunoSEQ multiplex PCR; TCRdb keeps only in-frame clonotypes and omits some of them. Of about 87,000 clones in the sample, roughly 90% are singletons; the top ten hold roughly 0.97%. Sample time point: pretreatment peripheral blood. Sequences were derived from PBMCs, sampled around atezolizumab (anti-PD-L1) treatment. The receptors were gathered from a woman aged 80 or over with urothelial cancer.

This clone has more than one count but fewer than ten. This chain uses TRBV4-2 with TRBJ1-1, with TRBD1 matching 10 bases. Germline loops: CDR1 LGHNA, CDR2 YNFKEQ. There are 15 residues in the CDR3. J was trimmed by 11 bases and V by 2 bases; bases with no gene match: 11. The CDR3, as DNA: TGTGCCAGCAGCCAACAGACAGGGGGCGGATCGGGGGCTTTCTTT. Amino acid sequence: CASSQQTGGGSGAFF.

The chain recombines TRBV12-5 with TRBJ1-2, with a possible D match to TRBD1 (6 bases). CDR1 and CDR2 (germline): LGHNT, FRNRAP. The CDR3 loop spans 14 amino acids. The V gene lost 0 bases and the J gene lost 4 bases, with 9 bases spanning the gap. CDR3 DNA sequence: TGTGCTAGTGGTTTGGTAGGGACACTCTATGGCTACACCTTC. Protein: CASGLVGTLYGYTF. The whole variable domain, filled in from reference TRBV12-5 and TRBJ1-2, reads DARVTQTPRHKVTEMGQEVTMRCQPILGHNTVFWYRQTMMQGLELLAYFRNRAPLDDSGMPKDRFSAEMPDATLATLKIQPSEPRDSAVYFCASGLVGTLYGYTFGSGTRLTVV.

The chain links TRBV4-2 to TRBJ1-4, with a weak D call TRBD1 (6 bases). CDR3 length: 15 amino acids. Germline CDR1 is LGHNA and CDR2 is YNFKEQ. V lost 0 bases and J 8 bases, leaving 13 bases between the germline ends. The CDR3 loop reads CASSQDPDRGEKLFF. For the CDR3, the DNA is TGTGCCAGCAGCCAAGATCCGGACAGAGGGGAAAAACTGTTTTTT.

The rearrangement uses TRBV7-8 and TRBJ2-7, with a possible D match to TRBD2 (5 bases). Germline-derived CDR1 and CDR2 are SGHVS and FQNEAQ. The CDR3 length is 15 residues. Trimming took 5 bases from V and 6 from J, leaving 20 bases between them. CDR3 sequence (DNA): TGTGCCAGCAGCCCTGTGGGTCCGGGGTCGGCCGAGCAGTACTTC. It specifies CASSPVGPGSAEQYF.

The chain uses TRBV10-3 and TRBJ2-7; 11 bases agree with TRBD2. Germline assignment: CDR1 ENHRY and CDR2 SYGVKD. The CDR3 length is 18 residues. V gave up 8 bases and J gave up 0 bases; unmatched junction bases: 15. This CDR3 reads CAIGRGLAGLGSSYEQYF. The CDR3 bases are TGTGCCATCGGACGAGGACTAGCGGGTTTGGGGAGCTCCTACGAGCAGTACTTC.

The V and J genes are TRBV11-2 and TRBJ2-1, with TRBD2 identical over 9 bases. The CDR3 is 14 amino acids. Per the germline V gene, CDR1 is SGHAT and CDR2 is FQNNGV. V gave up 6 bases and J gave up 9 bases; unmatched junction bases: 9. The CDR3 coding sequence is TGTGCCAGCAGGGGACTAGCTGGGGGGGGTGAGCAGTTCTTC. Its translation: CASRGLAGGGEQFF.

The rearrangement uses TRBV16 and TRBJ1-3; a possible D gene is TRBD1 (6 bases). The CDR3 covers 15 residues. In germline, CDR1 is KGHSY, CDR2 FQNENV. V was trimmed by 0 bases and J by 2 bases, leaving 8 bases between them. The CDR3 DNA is TGTGCCAGCAGCCAATCCGGGACAACTGGAAACACCATATATTTT. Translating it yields CASSQSGTTGNTIYF.

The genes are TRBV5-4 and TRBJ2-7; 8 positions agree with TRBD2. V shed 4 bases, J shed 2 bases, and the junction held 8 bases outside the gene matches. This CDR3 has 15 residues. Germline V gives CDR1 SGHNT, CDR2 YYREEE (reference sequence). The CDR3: CASSAGTRAAYEQYF. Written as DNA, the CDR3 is TGTGCCAGCAGCGCGGGGACTAGGGCCGCCTACGAGCAGTACTTC. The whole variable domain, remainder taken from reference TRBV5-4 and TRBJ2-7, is ETGVTQSPTHLIKTRGQQVTLRCSSQSGHNTVSWYQQALGQGPQFIFQYYREEENGRGNFPPRFSGLQFPNYSSELNVNALELDDSALYLCASSAGTRAAYEQYFGPGTRLTVT.

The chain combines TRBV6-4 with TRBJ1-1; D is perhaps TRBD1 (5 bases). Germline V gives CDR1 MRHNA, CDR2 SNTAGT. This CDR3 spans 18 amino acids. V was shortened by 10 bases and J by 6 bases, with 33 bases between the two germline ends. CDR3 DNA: TGTGCCACCCCTTCACGGGACTCCCCGATTAATGGCTGGTCTGAAGCTTTCTTT. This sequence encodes CATPSRDSPINGWSEAFF.

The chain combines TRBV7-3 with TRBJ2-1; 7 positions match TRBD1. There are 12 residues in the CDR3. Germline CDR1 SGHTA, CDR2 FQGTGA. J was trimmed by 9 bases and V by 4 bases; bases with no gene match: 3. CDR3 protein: CASSYPGGEQFF. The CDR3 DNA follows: TGTGCCAGCAGCTACCCAGGGGGTGAGCAGTTCTTC. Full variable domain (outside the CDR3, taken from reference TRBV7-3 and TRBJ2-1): GAGVSQTPSNKVTEKGKYVELRCDPISGHTALYWYRQSLGQGPEFLIYFQGTGAADDSGLPNDRFFAVRPEGSVSTLKIQRTERGDSAVYLCASSYPGGEQFFGPGTRLTVL.

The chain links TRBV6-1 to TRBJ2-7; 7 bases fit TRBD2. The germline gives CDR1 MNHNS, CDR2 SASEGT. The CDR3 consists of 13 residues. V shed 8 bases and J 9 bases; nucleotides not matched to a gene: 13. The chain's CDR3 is CASCRGDDTGQYF. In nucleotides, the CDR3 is TGTGCCAGCTGCCGGGGGGACGATACGGGGCAGTACTTC.

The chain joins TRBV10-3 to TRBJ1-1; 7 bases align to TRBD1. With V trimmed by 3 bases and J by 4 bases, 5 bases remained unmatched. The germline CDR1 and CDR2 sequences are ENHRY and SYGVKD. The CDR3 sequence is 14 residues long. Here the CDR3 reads CAISDQQGFTEAFF. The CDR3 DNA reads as TGTGCCATCAGTGACCAACAGGGGTTCACTGAAGCTTTCTTT.

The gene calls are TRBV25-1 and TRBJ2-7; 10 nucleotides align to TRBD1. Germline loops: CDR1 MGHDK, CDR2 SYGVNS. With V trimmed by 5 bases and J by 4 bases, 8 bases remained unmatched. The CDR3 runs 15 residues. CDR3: CASSPPGQGKYEQYF. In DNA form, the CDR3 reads TGTGCCAGCAGTCCTCCGGGACAGGGGAAATACGAGCAGTACTTC.

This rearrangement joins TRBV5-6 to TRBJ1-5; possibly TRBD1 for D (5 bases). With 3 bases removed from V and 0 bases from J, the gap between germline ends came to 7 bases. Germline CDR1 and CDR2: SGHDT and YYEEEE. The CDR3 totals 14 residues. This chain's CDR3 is CASSSGHSNQPQHF. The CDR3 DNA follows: TGTGCCAGCAGCTCAGGACATAGCAATCAGCCCCAGCATTTT. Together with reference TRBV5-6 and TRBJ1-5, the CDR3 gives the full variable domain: DAGVTQSPTHLIKTRGQQVTLRCSPKSGHDTVSWYQQALGQGPQFIFQYYEEEERQRGNFPDRFSGHQFPNYSSELNVNALLLGDSALYLCASSSGHSNQPQHFGDGTRLSIL.

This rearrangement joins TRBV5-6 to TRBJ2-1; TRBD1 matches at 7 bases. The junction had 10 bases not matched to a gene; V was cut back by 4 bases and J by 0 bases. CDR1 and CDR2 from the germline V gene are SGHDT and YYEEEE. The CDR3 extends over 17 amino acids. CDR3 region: CASSGRTGALSYNEQFF. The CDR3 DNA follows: TGTGCCAGCAGCGGAAGGACAGGCGCCCTCTCCTACAATGAGCAGTTCTTC.

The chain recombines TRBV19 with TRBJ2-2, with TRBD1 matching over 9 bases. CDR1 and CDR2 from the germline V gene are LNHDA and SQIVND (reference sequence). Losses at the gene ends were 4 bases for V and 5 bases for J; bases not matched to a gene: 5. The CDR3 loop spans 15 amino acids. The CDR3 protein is CASSTRQGGTGELFF. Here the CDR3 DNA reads TGTGCCAGTAGTACCCGACAGGGGGGGACCGGGGAGCTGTTTTTT.

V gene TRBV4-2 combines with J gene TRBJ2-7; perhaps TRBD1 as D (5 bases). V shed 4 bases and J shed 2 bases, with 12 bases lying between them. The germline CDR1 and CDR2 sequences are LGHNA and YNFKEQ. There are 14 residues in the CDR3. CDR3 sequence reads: CASSLGRAAYEQYF. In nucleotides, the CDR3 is TGTGCCAGCAGCCTGGGCAGGGCTGCCTACGAGCAGTACTTC.

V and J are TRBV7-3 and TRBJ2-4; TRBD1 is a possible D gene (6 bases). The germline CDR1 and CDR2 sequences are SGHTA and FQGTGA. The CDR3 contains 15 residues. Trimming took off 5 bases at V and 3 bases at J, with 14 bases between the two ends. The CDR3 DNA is TGTGCCAGCAGCCCGACCACAGGGCACAAAAACATTCAGTACTTC. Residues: CASSPTTGHKNIQYF. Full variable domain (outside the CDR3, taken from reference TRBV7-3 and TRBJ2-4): GAGVSQTPSNKVTEKGKYVELRCDPISGHTALYWYRQSLGQGPEFLIYFQGTGAADDSGLPNDRFFAVRPEGSVSTLKIQRTERGDSAVYLCASSPTTGHKNIQYFGAGTRLSVL.

CDR3 in amino acids: CASAGTSGLNGETQYF. CDR3 DNA sequence: TGCGCCAGCGCCGGGACTAGCGGTCTCAACGGGGAGACCCAGTACTTC. V usage is TRBV10-2 and J usage is TRBJ2-5; 11 nucleotides agree with TRBD2. CDR3 length: 16 amino acids. Unmatched junction bases numbered 13, after V lost 8 bases and J lost 5 bases. Per germline, CDR1 WSHSY and CDR2 SAAADI.

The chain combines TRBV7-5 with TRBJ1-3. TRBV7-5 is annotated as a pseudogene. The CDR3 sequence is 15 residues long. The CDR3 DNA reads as TGTGTCAGAAGCTTAGCGCTAGGCTCTGGAAACACCATATATTTT. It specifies CVRSLALGSGNTIYF.

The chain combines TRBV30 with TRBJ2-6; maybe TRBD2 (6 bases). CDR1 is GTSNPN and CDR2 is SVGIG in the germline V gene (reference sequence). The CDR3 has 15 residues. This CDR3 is CAGSNGGSGANVLTF. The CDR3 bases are TGTGCGGGGTCAAACGGGGGCTCTGGGGCCAACGTCCTGACTTTC. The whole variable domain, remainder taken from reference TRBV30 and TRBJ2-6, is SQTIHQWPATLVQPVGSPLSLECTVEGTSNPNLYWYRQAAGRGLQLLFYSVGIGQISSEVPQNLSASRPQDRQFILSSKKLLLSDSGFYLCAGSNGGSGANVLTFGAGSRLTVL.

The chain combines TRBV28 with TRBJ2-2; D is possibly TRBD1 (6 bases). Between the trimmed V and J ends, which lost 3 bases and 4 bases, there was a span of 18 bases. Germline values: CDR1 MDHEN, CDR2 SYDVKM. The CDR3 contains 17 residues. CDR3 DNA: TGTGCCAGCAGTTTTGAGACCGGGACACAGTTCACCGGGGAGCTGTTTTTT. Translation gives CASSFETGTQFTGELFF. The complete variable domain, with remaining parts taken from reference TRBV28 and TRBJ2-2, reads DVKVTQSSRYLVKRTGEKVFLECVQDMDHENMFWYRQDPGLGLRLIYFSYDVKMKEKGDIPEGYSVSREKKERFSLILESASTNQTSMYLCASSFETGTQFTGELFFGEGSRLTVL.

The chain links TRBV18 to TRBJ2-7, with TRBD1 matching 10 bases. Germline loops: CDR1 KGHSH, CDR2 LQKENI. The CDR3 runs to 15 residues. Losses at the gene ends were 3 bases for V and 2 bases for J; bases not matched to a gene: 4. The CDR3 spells CASSPLGTGAYEQYF. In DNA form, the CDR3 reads TGTGCCAGCTCACCCCTCGGGACAGGGGCCTACGAGCAGTACTTC.

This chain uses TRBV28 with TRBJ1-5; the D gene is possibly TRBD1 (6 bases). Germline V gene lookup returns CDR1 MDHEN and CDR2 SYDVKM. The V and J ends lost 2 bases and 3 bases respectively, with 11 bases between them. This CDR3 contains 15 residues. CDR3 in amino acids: CASSLGGGDNQPQHF. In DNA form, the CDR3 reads TGTGCCAGCAGTTTAGGAGGGGGGGACAATCAGCCCCAGCATTTT.

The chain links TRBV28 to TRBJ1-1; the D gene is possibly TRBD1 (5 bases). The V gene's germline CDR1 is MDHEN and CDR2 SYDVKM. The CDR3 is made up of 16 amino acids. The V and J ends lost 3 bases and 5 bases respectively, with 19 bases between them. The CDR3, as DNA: TGTGCCAGCAGTTTGGCGGGCGGGGCCTGGAGGACTGAAGCTTTCTTT. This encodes CASSLAGGAWRTEAFF.

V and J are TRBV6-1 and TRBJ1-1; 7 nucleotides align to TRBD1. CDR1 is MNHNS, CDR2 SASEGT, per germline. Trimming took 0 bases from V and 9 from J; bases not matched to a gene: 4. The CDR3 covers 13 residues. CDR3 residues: CASSEAIGGKAFF. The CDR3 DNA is TGTGCCAGCAGTGAAGCTATAGGGGGCAAAGCTTTCTTT.

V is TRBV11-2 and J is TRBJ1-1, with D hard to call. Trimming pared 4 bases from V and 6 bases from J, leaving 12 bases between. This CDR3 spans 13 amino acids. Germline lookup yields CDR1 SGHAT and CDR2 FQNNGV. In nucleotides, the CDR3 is TGTGCCAGCAGCTCCACTGGGCTCGCTGAAGCTTTCTTT. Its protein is CASSSTGLAEAFF.